This T cell receptor beta chain emerged from a study of blood T cells in healthy people across ages. Researchers isolated at least 7 million PBMCs per sample. Concerning this clonotype: The antigen is not known.

General observations from the study: When one million T cells were used, diversity estimates were thought to be underestimates.

For the second PCR, which ran for roughly 6 to 11 cycles, a sample-barcoded 5' primer and a J-beta primer mix were used. Each CDR3 protein is one row after TCRdb ran MiXCR on the 5' RACE reads. The top ten clones hold approximately 14% of a sample with around 1.1 million distinct CDR3 sequences, approximately 38% of them seen once. This CDR3 has 17 amino acids. The ends lost 7 bases at V and 3 bases at J; junction bases unmatched: 13. The germline gives CDR1 SEHNR, CDR2 FQNEAQ (reference sequence). The source of this sequence is a man between 18 and 35 years old in good health. The J gene is TRBJ2-3, the V gene TRBV7-9; 10 nucleotides line up with TRBD1. Source material: blood. The CDR3 nucleotides read TGTGCCAGCACCCCCGGGGGAGGACAGGGGGAAACAGATACGCAGTATTTT. Protein product: CASTPGGGQGETDTQYF.